These 11 T cell receptor beta chains were sequenced from one sample in a study of OX40 agonist ivuxolimab in advanced cancers. Sequencing was performed with immunoSEQ multiplex PCR; in TCRdb, only in-frame clones are kept and a portion is missing. The sample contains 55,000 to 75,000 clones, roughly 85% of which appear only once. The sample was CD4+ or CD8+ T cells sorted from blood, taken in a trial of the OX40 agonist ivuxolimab. The receptors derive from an adult with an advanced solid tumor such as melanoma, head and neck, liver or kidney cancer.

V is TRBV7-8 and J is TRBJ1-2, with TRBD1 matching over 8 bases. The J segment lost 3 bases and the V segment lost 3 bases, leaving 9 bases of the junction unmatched. Germline-derived CDR1 and CDR2 are SGHVS and FQNEAQ. This CDR3 is 16 amino acids long. The CDR3 coding sequence is TGTGCCAGCAGCTTCCCCCCAGGACAGGGAGACTATGGCTACACCTTC. It codes for CASSFPPGQGDYGYTF.

This chain joins TRBV6-6 and TRBJ1-2, with D possibly TRBD1 on 6 matching bases. Germline CDR1 reads MNHNY; CDR2 reads SVGAGI (reference sequence). V was cut by 0 bases and J by 8 bases, with 16 bases left in between. The CDR3 length is 15 residues. The CDR3 loop is CASSYSIQGGGGYTF. The CDR3 DNA is TGTGCCAGCAGTTACTCCATACAGGGCGGTGGCGGCTACACCTTC.

The chain links TRBV5-5 to TRBJ2-7; D is unclear. V was clipped by 0 bases and J by 3 bases, with 13 bases between them. The CDR3 length is 15 residues. Germline loops: CDR1 SGHKS, CDR2 YYEKEE (reference sequence). For the CDR3, the DNA is TGTGCCAGCAGCTTGGCTGCGGTGGGCAACTACGAGCAGTACGTC. This codes for CASSLAAVGNYEQYV.

This clone showed up just a few times. J is TRBJ1-2 and V is TRBV6-5; D not certain. The germline V and J ends were trimmed by 0 bases and 8 bases, with 10 bases remaining between them. CDR3 length equals 13 residues. CDR1 MNHEY and CDR2 SVGAGI come from the germline V gene. This CDR3 reads CASSYSHSLGYTF. The CDR3 coding sequence is TGTGCCAGCAGTTACTCTCACTCCTTGGGCTACACCTTC.

The chain carries TRBV5-1 and TRBJ2-3; D is undetermined. Trimming took 4 bases from V and 3 from J, leaving 12 bases between them. Germline CDR1 and CDR2: SGHRS and YFSETQ. CDR3 length: 14 amino acids. In DNA form, the CDR3 reads TGCGCCAGCAGCCCAGAACCAGGAACAGATACGCAGTATTTT. This sequence encodes CASSPEPGTDTQYF.

CDR3 coding DNA: TGTGCCAGCAGCTCCCGGCCGGGGGACACTGAAGCTTTCTTT. Protein product: CASSSRPGDTEAFF. The V and J genes are TRBV11-3 and TRBJ1-1, with TRBD1 as a possible D gene (5 bases). V was cut by 4 bases and J by 3 bases, with 12 bases left in between. The length of the CDR3 is 14 residues. Germline V CDR1 and CDR2: SGHNT, YENEEA.

The CDR3 DNA is TGTGCCAGCAGCCATAGTAGGGACTATGGCTACACCTTC. It encodes CASSHSRDYGYTF. This chain links TRBV7-2 with TRBJ1-2; D is undetermined. The CDR3 length is 13 residues. V was pared by 5 bases and J by 3 bases, with 10 bases between. CDR1 SGHTA and CDR2 FQGNSA come from the germline V gene. The variable domain in full, completed from reference TRBV7-2 and TRBJ1-2, reads GAGVSQSPSNKVTEKGKDVELRCDPISGHTALYWYRQSLGQGLEFLIYFQGNSAPDKSGLPSDRFSAERTGGSVSTLTIQRTQQEDSAVYLCASSHSRDYGYTFGSGTRLTVV.

The chain carries TRBV28 and TRBJ2-7; D uncertain. The V gene's germline CDR1 is MDHEN and CDR2 SYDVKM. The germline V and J ends were trimmed by 5 bases and 8 bases, with 16 bases remaining between them. This CDR3 is built from 13 residues. CDR3 DNA: TGTGCCAGCAGTGCCGAGCTGCGAGGCCAGCAGTACTTC. This encodes CASSAELRGQQYF.

The chain has TRBV5-1 and TRBJ2-5; D not resolved. V was shortened by 0 bases and J by 4 bases, with 7 bases between the two germline ends. Per the germline V gene, CDR1 is SGHRS and CDR2 is YFSETQ. CDR3 length: 13 amino acids. CDR3 DNA sequence: TGCGCCAGCAGCTTGGTTCCCGGAGAGACCCAGTACTTC. Translation gives CASSLVPGETQYF.

This chain joins TRBV28 and TRBJ1-4; D possibly corresponds to TRBD1 (6 bases). CDR1 MDHEN and CDR2 SYDVKM come from the germline V gene. The V end was cut by 6 bases, the J end by 10 bases, with 18 bases between. The CDR3 has 14 residues. The CDR3, as DNA: TGTGCCAGCAGCACCCAATACAGGGACGGAAAACTGTTTTTT. The encoded protein is CASSTQYRDGKLFF.

The chain combines TRBV7-6 with TRBJ2-5, with 8 bases aligning to TRBD1. Germline V CDR1 and CDR2: SGHVS, FNYEAQ. This CDR3 has 13 residues. With 4 bases clipped from V and 2 bases from J, the junction kept 0 bases outside the gene matches. Here the CDR3 reads CASSWDRQETQYF. In nucleotides, the CDR3 is TGTGCCAGCAGCTGGGACAGGCAAGAGACCCAGTACTTC.